These 5 T cell receptor beta chains originate from one sample sequenced in a study of T cell responses to AZD1222 COVID-19 vaccine. Profiling relied on immunoSEQ multiplex PCR, and the TCRdb table lists in-frame clones only, not all of them. The table has 190,000 or so clones, 91% seen once. Sequences were derived from peripheral blood, sampled 28 days after the second AZD1222 dose. The receptors derive from an adult who received the AZD1222 COVID-19 vaccine.

The chain's CDR3 is CASSTRLVDTQYF. DNA for the CDR3: TGTGCCAGTAGTACCCGGCTCGTGGATACGCAGTATTTT. V gene TRBV19 combines with J gene TRBJ2-3, with no clear D. The CDR3 runs to 13 residues. Germline lookup yields CDR1 LNHDA and CDR2 SQIVND (reference sequence). Trimming pared 4 bases from V and 6 bases from J, leaving 11 bases between.

The chain combines TRBV28 with TRBJ1-1; perhaps TRBD1 as D (5 bases). Germline values: CDR1 MDHEN, CDR2 SYDVKM. The V and J ends lost 6 bases and 6 bases respectively, with 20 bases between them. CDR3 length equals 15 residues. CDR3 region: CASSPGPGRSPEAFF. The CDR3 DNA reads as TGTGCCAGCAGCCCCGGGCCGGGGCGATCCCCTGAAGCTTTCTTT.

The chain uses TRBV4-3 and TRBJ2-7, with 7 bases lining up with TRBD2. The CDR3 has 18 amino acids. V shed 2 bases, J shed 0 bases, and the junction held 13 bases outside the gene matches. CDR1 and CDR2 from the germline V gene are LGHNA and YSLEER. The CDR3 reads CASSQNWATSSYSYEQYF. CDR3 in DNA: TGCGCCAGCAGCCAAAATTGGGCGACTAGCAGCTACTCCTACGAGCAGTACTTC.

With respect to this clone: Other nucleotide sequences in the sample specify the same CDR3. The CDR3 sequence is CASSLQGAGNTIYF. The DNA of the CDR3 is TGTGCCAGCAGTTTACAGGGTGCTGGAAACACCATATATTTT. J is TRBJ1-3 and V is TRBV28; D may be TRBD1 (5 bases). The V gene's germline CDR1 is MDHEN and CDR2 SYDVKM. V dropped 2 bases and J dropped 2 bases, with 7 bases sitting between them. The CDR3 is made up of 14 amino acids.

The chain carries TRBV5-1 and TRBJ2-7, with 7 bases that match TRBD2. The V gene's germline CDR1 is SGHRS and CDR2 YFSETQ. The CDR3 contains 14 residues. V shed 4 bases and J 2 bases; nucleotides not matched to a gene: 6. The chain's CDR3 is CASSAGDGAYEQYF. Here the CDR3 DNA reads TGCGCCAGCAGCGCGGGGGACGGAGCCTACGAGCAGTACTTC.